The rows below give T cell receptor beta chains drawn from one sample of a study of T cells in Graves' hyperthyroidism and ophthalmopathy. TCRdb called the multiplex PCR reads again in MiXCR, with one record for every CDR3 protein. The data show under 400,000 distinct CDR3 sequences, around a sixth seen once. Sequences were obtained from blood. Receptors originate from a woman aged 18-29 years with Graves' hyperthyroidism that later progressed to Graves' ophthalmopathy. Both conserved end residues are part of each CDR3. The D gene is left open where the match is weak. The size of a clone is reported for some rows only, either as once, few or many, or as a class for expanded clones.

NA | TRBJ2-5 | TRBV7-9 | many | CASSLDLEVRETQYF | TGTGCCAGCAGCTTAGACCTGGAAGTGAGAGAGACCCAGTACTTC
NA | TRBJ2-5 | TRBV28 | NA | CASSGSGQGRETQYF | TGTGCCAGCAGTGGTTCGGGACAAGGAAGAGAGACCCAGTACTTC
NA | TRBJ2-2 | TRBV6-5 | few | CASSLSLFGMGGELFF | TGTGCCAGCAGTTTATCCCTATTCGGGATGGGTGGGGAGCTGTTTTTT
NA | TRBJ2-1 | TRBV6-1 | NA | CASSDEEGASNEQFF | TGTGCCAGCAGTGATGAGGAGGGGGCATCCAATGAGCAGTTCTTC
TRBD1 | TRBJ2-7 | TRBV6-1 | many | CASSGWGQGPEQYF | TGTGCCAGCAGTGGATGGGGACAGGGCCCCGAGCAGTACTTC
TRBD2 | TRBJ2-1 | TRBV19 | NA | CASRRKREGADGNEQFF | TGTGCCAGCCGGCGCAAGCGGGAGGGGGCAGATGGCAATGAGCAGTTCTTC
NA | TRBJ2-1 | TRBV7-2 | few | CASSLWGPGVAYNEQFF | TGTGCCAGCAGCTTATGGGGACCAGGGGTAGCTTACAATGAGCAGTTCTTC
TRBD2 | TRBJ2-2 | TRBV5-1 | few | CASSQGLASGELFF | TGCGCCAGCAGCCAGGGACTAGCTAGCGGGGAGCTGTTTTTT
NA | TRBJ1-2 | TRBV12-3/TRBV12-4 | many | CASSLSLALLYGYTF | TGTGCCAGCAGTTTATCGCTCGCTTTGCTCTATGGCTACACCTTC
TRBD1 | TRBJ1-1 | TRBV7-8 | many | CASSLRDRGSNTEAFF | TGTGCCAGCAGCTTAAGGGACAGGGGGTCGAACACTGAAGCTTTCTTT
TRBD1 | TRBJ2-1 | TRBV7-9 | NA | CASRAGTGADEQFF | TGTGCCAGCAGAGCCGGGACAGGGGCGGATGAGCAGTTCTTC
NA | TRBJ2-1 | TRBV20-1 | many | CSARDRVVASNEQFF | TGCAGTGCTAGAGATCGGGTGGTGGCTTCCAATGAGCAGTTCTTC
NA | TRBJ1-3 | TRBV7-9 | few | CASSPYQGSGNTIYF | TGTGCCAGCAGCCCATACCAGGGGAGTGGAAACACCATATATTTT
NA | TRBJ2-2 | TRBV12-3/TRBV12-4 | NA | CASSLGAGVGNTGELFF | TGTGCCAGCAGTTTGGGGGCGGGGGTCGGGAACACCGGGGAGCTGTTTTTT
NA | TRBJ2-3 | TRBV30 | few | CAWSGLSDTQYF | TGTGCCTGGAGCGGACTGTCAGATACGCAGTATTTT
NA | TRBJ1-1 | TRBV11-2 | many | CASSLGYRTENTEAFF | TGTGCCAGCAGCTTAGGGTATCGGACAGAAAACACTGAAGCTTTCTTT
TRBD1 | TRBJ2-7 | TRBV2 | NA | CASNVGTGPYEQYF | TGTGCCAGCAATGTCGGGACAGGACCCTACGAGCAGTACTTC